These T cell receptor beta chains were read from a single sample in a study of blood T cell repertoires in COVID-19. Sequencing was performed with immunoSEQ multiplex PCR; in TCRdb, only in-frame clones are kept and a portion is missing. The table records 300,000 or so clones, under 90% of them present only once. Sequenced input: PBMCs or T cells enriched from blood (not recorded which). Every receptor here comes from a woman aged 18-29 years who had recovered from COVID-19. CDR3s include the opening cysteine and the closing phenylalanine or tryptophan. Fields, in order: CDR3 DNA, CDR3 protein, clone size, V gene, J gene, D gene. A D gene is named only where the DNA matches it firmly. Expanded clones get a size class; other rows say once, few or many, or leave the size out.

cdr3_nt: TGTGCCACCAGTGATGCGAACGGTCTACAAGAGACCCAGTACTTC
cdr3_aa: CATSDANGLQETQYF
clone_size: .
v_call: TRBV24-1
j_call: TRBJ2-5
d_call: .

cdr3_nt: TGCGCCAGCAGCCGCGACAGGGGCACTGAAGCTTTCTTT
cdr3_aa: CASSRDRGTEAFF
clone_size: once
v_call: TRBV4-1
j_call: TRBJ1-1
d_call: TRBD1

cdr3_nt: TGTGCCAGCAGCCGATTTGGACAGTACAATGAGCAGTTCTTC
cdr3_aa: CASSRFGQYNEQFF
clone_size: .
v_call: TRBV5-4
j_call: TRBJ2-1
d_call: .

cdr3_nt: TGCGCCAGCAGCTTGGGGACAGGGAGCTATGGCTACACCTTC
cdr3_aa: CASSLGTGSYGYTF
clone_size: .
v_call: TRBV5-1
j_call: TRBJ1-2
d_call: TRBD1

cdr3_nt: TGTGCTAGTGGTTCCAACCCGGGAAGGAACACTGAAGCTTTCTTT
cdr3_aa: CASGSNPGRNTEAFF
clone_size: .
v_call: TRBV12-5
j_call: TRBJ1-1
d_call: .

cdr3_nt: TGTGCCAGTAGGGGAACAGGGGAGGACTATGGCTACACCTTC
cdr3_aa: CASRGTGEDYGYTF
clone_size: .
v_call: TRBV19
j_call: TRBJ1-2
d_call: TRBD1

cdr3_nt: TGCGCCAGCGGTGACAGTTCCAATGAGCAGTTCTTC
cdr3_aa: CASGDSSNEQFF
clone_size: .
v_call: TRBV5-1
j_call: TRBJ2-1
d_call: .

cdr3_nt: TGTGCCAGCAGCAAAGGCCAGGACAGAAAGTACCAAGAGACCCAGTACTTC
cdr3_aa: CASSKGQDRKYQETQYF
clone_size: .
v_call: TRBV21-1
j_call: TRBJ2-5
d_call: .

cdr3_nt: TGTGCCAGTAGTATCGTTGGACAGGGTCCTATCACTAATGAAAAACTGTTTTTT
cdr3_aa: CASSIVGQGPITNEKLFF
clone_size: .
v_call: TRBV19
j_call: TRBJ1-4
d_call: TRBD1

cdr3_nt: TGTGCCAGTAGTATTAGGGCGGGTCTTCCCGGGGCCAACGTCCTGACTTTC
cdr3_aa: CASSIRAGLPGANVLTF
clone_size: .
v_call: TRBV19
j_call: TRBJ2-6
d_call: .

cdr3_nt: TGTGCCAGCAGCTTAGGACAGTTGAAAATTAAGAACACTGAAGCTTTCTTT
cdr3_aa: CASSLGQLKIKNTEAFF
clone_size: .
v_call: TRBV7-2
j_call: TRBJ1-1
d_call: .

cdr3_nt: TGTGCCAGCAGTGAAGCGAAAGGCCCTAGCCACTACGAGCAGTACTTC
cdr3_aa: CASSEAKGPSHYEQYF
clone_size: .
v_call: TRBV6-1
j_call: TRBJ2-7
d_call: .

cdr3_nt: TGTGCCAGCAGCTTAGTGGGAGGGAGCGGTTTGAAAGAGACCCAGTACTTC
cdr3_aa: CASSLVGGSGLKETQYF
clone_size: .
v_call: TRBV7-7
j_call: TRBJ2-5
d_call: TRBD2